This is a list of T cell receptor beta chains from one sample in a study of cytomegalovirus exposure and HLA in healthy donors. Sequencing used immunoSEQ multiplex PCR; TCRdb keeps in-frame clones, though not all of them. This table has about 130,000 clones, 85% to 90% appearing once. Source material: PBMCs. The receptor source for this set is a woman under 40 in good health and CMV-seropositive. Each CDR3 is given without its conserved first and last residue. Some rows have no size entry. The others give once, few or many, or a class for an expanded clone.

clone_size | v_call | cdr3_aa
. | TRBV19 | ASTQSDPRSPLH
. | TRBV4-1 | ASSQPLARGYGYT
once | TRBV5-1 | ASTLAGTYEQY
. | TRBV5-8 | ASSSDRGGNQPQH
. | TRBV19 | ASSILSGGFGELF
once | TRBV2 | ASGGRPKNIQY
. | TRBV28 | ASSLPGTSYNEQF
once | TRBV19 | ASRPPSGTGRQY
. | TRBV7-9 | ASSPRGRAGEQY
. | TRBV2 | ASSRQGGNTGELF
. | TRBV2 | ASGRGRPSYEQY
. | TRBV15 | ATSRARTGELF
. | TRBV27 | ASSPISGGRVNIQY
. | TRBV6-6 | GTRAGRATDTQY
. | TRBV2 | ASIEPGGAYWEQY
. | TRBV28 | ASSRDEKLF